Described below is a single T cell receptor beta chain sequence and its context. Its target antigen remains unknown. Per-base quality was not reported, and no clone a single base away is much larger than it. Amplification of TCR beta CDR3 regions was carried out from RNA transcripts. The TCR CDR3 was subjected to a first round of RT-PCR using the HTBI primer set and the Qiagen OneStep RT-PCR kit. The libraries were constructed in a second round of multiplex PCR and then size-selected and purified. Paired-end sequencing of the libraries was performed with 100 bp reads on an Illumina HiSeq2000. Turning to the authors' computational methods: SOAPnuke was used to process the raw data, removing reads that contained adapters or uncalled bases, had a mean Phred below 15, or lacked an exact match to the constant primer or identifier. High-quality paired reads were merged with COPE v1.2.5, and unique nucleotide sequences were defined as clonotypes. MiTCR v1.1 was used to align the clonotypes against IMGT TRBV, TRBD and TRBJ reference segments. The analysis included only V-J combinations with a frequency above 0.0001, which together covered around 99% of the repertoires. A TCS score was defined as the ratio of F50 (clonal expansion) to E x V (chaos), with BLOSUM62-based TCRdist applied between CDR3 peptides within each V-J. Welch's t-statistics and random forest reduced roughly 540 V-J features to 13, which were used in a naive Bayes classifier (R e1071). The raw public data were reprocessed by TCRdb itself: fastp quality trimming at Q25, MiXCR clonotype calling, in-frame beta chains only. Each CDR3 protein gets just one entry, which takes the most common genes and DNA from the rows behind it. TCRdb's processing, not the authors', yielded these V and J calls. The sample includes hundreds of thousands of distinct CDR3 sequences, with about a fifth observed a single time. The ten top clones hold approximately 30% of the sample.

In the ophthalmopathy patients, disease was moderately to severely active, with a Clinical Activity Score of 3 or more, a NOSPECS grade of 4 or more, and a duration of less than 3 months. Patients with uncontrolled infections, other autoimmune diseases, pregnancy or lactation were excluded. Diagnoses were established on the basis of clinical symptoms, serum thyroxine and TRAb, thyroid ultrasound, and orbital computed tomography. PBMCs were separated from under 11 ml of fresh peripheral blood using Ficoll-Paque density gradient centrifugation. Trizol reagent was used to extract total RNA, and RNA quality was then checked on an Agilent 2100 Bioanalyzer. The CDR3 sequence holds 13 residues, the cysteine and phenylalanine included. The entry retains the CDR3 DNA only, 39 bases that are in frame from base 1. The junction shows trimming of 3 bases on V and 7 bases on J, plus 13 bases between the germline ends. Based on the germline V gene, the CDR1 and CDR2 sequences are SGHVS and FQNEAQ.

These data belong to a study of T cells in Graves' hyperthyroidism and ophthalmopathy (dated by TCRdb to between 2018 and 2020). With regard to the full study: Peripheral blood was collected at initial diagnosis, before any treatment. The study also compared thyroid tissue and blood T-cell repertoires from five or six Graves' hyperthyroidism patients. Whether ophthalmopathy could be predicted prospectively was tested in an independent validation cohort made up of 18 to 20 hyperthyroidism patients plus 17 patients who later progressed to ophthalmopathy. Once sampling was done, hyperthyroidism patients were given methimazole at a starting dose of 30 mg daily, whereas ophthalmopathy patients were given high-dose intravenous methylprednisolone. The approximately 97 discovery patients were randomly divided into training and test sets at a 7:3 ratio. According to the paper, TCR Vbeta CDR3 sequencing was carried out on around 140 peripheral blood samples, which came from 40 to 45 ophthalmopathy, 75 or so hyperthyroidism and some 17 progressor patients. A discovery cohort of about a hundred patients, 43 with Graves' ophthalmopathy and 57 with stable Graves' hyperthyroidism, was used to find distinguishing TCR V-J signatures.

Summary of the overall study and its limitations: Most expanded thyroid clonotypes (frequency above 0.001) were also detected in blood, suggesting blood repertoires may reflect thyroid immune responses. A model built on a 13 V-J signature distinguished ophthalmopathy from stable hyperthyroidism, reaching 85% to 90% sensitivity and approximately 83% specificity in cross-validation and 80%/75% in testing. Sample size was not statistically predetermined, and blinding of investigators to group allocation was not performed. During validation, the model predicted progression to ophthalmopathy a median of approximately 6.5 months ahead of onset, with approximately 71% sensitivity and around 72% specificity.

The chain was built from TRBV7-8 and TRBJ2-7, with the D gene possibly TRBD1 or TRBD2, each one fitting 5 bases. This TCR came from a man aged 25 to 45 with Graves' ophthalmopathy. Sequencing used blood. This receptor carries the CDR3 CASSLKRDGEQYF. The sequenced DNA is TGTGCCAGCAGCTTGAAGAGGGACGGGGAGCAGTACTTC.